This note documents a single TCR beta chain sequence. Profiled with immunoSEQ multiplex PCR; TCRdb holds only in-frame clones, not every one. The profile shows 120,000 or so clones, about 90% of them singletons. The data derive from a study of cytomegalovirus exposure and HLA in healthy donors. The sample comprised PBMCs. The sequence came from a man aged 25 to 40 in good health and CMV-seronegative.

In nucleotides, the CDR3 is TGTGCCAGTAGCAGGATTGGCTACGAGCAGTACTTC. Its protein is CASSRIGYEQYF. This chain connects TRBV19 to TRBJ2-7; D is undetermined. The V and J ends lost 6 bases and 3 bases respectively, with 9 bases between them. The CDR3 has 12 amino acids. CDR1 LNHDA and CDR2 SQIVND come from the germline V gene (reference sequence). The whole variable domain, remainder taken from reference TRBV19 and TRBJ2-7, is DGGITQSPKYLFRKEGQNVTLSCEQNLNHDAMYWYRQDPGQGLRLIYYSQIVNDFQKGDIAEGYSVSREKKESFPLTVTSAQKNPTAFYLCASSRIGYEQYFGPGTRLTVT.